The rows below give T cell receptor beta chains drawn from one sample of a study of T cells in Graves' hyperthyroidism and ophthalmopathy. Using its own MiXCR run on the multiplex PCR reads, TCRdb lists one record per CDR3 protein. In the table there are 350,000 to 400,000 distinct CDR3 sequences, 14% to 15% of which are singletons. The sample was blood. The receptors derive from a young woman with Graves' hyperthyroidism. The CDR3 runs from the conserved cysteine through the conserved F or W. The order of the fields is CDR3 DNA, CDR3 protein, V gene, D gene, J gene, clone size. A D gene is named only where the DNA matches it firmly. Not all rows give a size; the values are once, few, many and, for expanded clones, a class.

cdr3_nt: TGCGCCAGCAGCCCGGGGGCTGGCAATCAGCCCCAGCATTTT
cdr3_aa: CASSPGAGNQPQHF
v_call: TRBV5-1
d_call: NA
j_call: TRBJ1-5
clone_size: few

cdr3_nt: TGTGCCAGCAGTTCGGGTAGCGGGAGAGTTGCAGATACGCAGTATTTT
cdr3_aa: CASSSGSGRVADTQYF
v_call: TRBV6-1
d_call: TRBD2
j_call: TRBJ2-3
clone_size: few

cdr3_nt: TGTGCCAGCAGACCCGACCAGGGTCTCTATGGCTACACCTTC
cdr3_aa: CASRPDQGLYGYTF
v_call: TRBV6-1
d_call: NA
j_call: TRBJ1-2
clone_size: many

cdr3_nt: TGCAGTGGGGAAAGGACAGCTCACTCCTCAACCTACGAGCAGTACTTC
cdr3_aa: CSGERTAHSSTYEQYF
v_call: TRBV20-1
d_call: NA
j_call: TRBJ2-7
clone_size: NA

cdr3_nt: TGTGCCAGTAGAATTTTCGGACAAGGGAACTATGGCTACACCTTC
cdr3_aa: CASRIFGQGNYGYTF
v_call: TRBV19
d_call: NA
j_call: TRBJ1-2
clone_size: NA

cdr3_nt: TGTGCCAGCAGTTGGGGGGGGGGAATGAACACTGAAGCTTTCTTT
cdr3_aa: CASSWGGGMNTEAFF
v_call: TRBV28
d_call: NA
j_call: TRBJ1-1
clone_size: NA

cdr3_nt: TGTGCCAGCAGCGCCGGACTTGGGGATCACAATGAGCAGTTCTTC
cdr3_aa: CASSAGLGDHNEQFF
v_call: TRBV9
d_call: NA
j_call: TRBJ2-1
clone_size: NA

cdr3_nt: TGTGCTAGTGGTTTGTCTCAGGTCACAGATACGCAGTATTTT
cdr3_aa: CASGLSQVTDTQYF
v_call: TRBV12-5
d_call: NA
j_call: TRBJ2-3
clone_size: few

cdr3_nt: TGTGCCAGCAGCTCACCGGGGGCGACTTACGAGCAGTACTTC
cdr3_aa: CASSSPGATYEQYF
v_call: TRBV7-8
d_call: NA
j_call: TRBJ2-7
clone_size: many

cdr3_nt: TGCAGTGCTAGAGATCTAGGCAGAACGAACACTGAAGCTTTCTTT
cdr3_aa: CSARDLGRTNTEAFF
v_call: TRBV20-1
d_call: NA
j_call: TRBJ1-1
clone_size: few

cdr3_nt: TGCAGTGCTAGTAGGGGTGGCAATGAGCAGTTCTTC
cdr3_aa: CSASRGGNEQFF
v_call: TRBV20-1
d_call: NA
j_call: TRBJ2-1
clone_size: many

cdr3_nt: TGCAGTGCTATGAGCGGGAGGGTGCAAGAGACCCAGTACTTC
cdr3_aa: CSAMSGRVQETQYF
v_call: TRBV20-1
d_call: TRBD2
j_call: TRBJ2-5
clone_size: NA

cdr3_nt: TGTGCCAGCAGACCCGGACAGGAAAATTCACCCCTCCACTTT
cdr3_aa: CASRPGQENSPLHF
v_call: TRBV12-3/TRBV12-4
d_call: TRBD1
j_call: TRBJ1-6
clone_size: NA

cdr3_nt: TGCGCCAGCAGTGAGTCTGGTCGGCTCCACCGCTACAATGAGCAGTGCTTC
cdr3_aa: CASSESGRLHRYNEQCF
v_call: TRBV10-1
d_call: NA
j_call: TRBJ2-1
clone_size: NA

cdr3_nt: TGTGCCAGCAGCCATGCAGGCGAAAATGAGCAGTTCTTC
cdr3_aa: CASSHAGENEQFF
v_call: TRBV3-1
d_call: NA
j_call: TRBJ2-1
clone_size: many

cdr3_nt: TGTGCCAGTACCTATGATGGGCAGGTGGTTTGGAATGAGCAGTTCTTC
cdr3_aa: CASTYDGQVVWNEQFF
v_call: TRBV19
d_call: NA
j_call: TRBJ2-1
clone_size: few

cdr3_nt: TGTGCCAGCAGTCCACTAGCGGGAGTTTCAGAGACCCAGTACTTC
cdr3_aa: CASSPLAGVSETQYF
v_call: TRBV28
d_call: TRBD2
j_call: TRBJ2-5
clone_size: many

cdr3_nt: TGTGCCACCAGTGCCCCCCTCAACGGCGGGATCTCTTCGGGGGGGCAGTTCTTC
cdr3_aa: CATSAPLNGGISSGGQFF
v_call: TRBV24-1
d_call: TRBD2
j_call: TRBJ2-1
clone_size: once

cdr3_nt: TGTGCCAGCAGCCAAGAATCGGTATCTGGAAACACCATATATTTT
cdr3_aa: CASSQESVSGNTIYF
v_call: TRBV3-1
d_call: NA
j_call: TRBJ1-3
clone_size: many

cdr3_nt: TGTGCCAGCAGCCTCCCCCCTGGGGAGCTGTTTTTT
cdr3_aa: CASSLPPGELFF
v_call: TRBV3-1
d_call: NA
j_call: TRBJ2-2
clone_size: many

cdr3_nt: TGTGCCAGCAGTGGCCGGGACAGCCTCTACGAGCAGTACTTC
cdr3_aa: CASSGRDSLYEQYF
v_call: TRBV28
d_call: TRBD1
j_call: TRBJ2-7
clone_size: many

cdr3_nt: TGTGCCAGCATGTATGACCTAACGAACACCGGGGAGCTGTTTTTT
cdr3_aa: CASMYDLTNTGELFF
v_call: TRBV28
d_call: NA
j_call: TRBJ2-2
clone_size: many

cdr3_nt: TGTGCCAGCAGGCGGACTAGCGGGGGCTCCTACGAGCAGTACTTC
cdr3_aa: CASRRTSGGSYEQYF
v_call: TRBV9
d_call: TRBD2
j_call: TRBJ2-7
clone_size: NA

cdr3_nt: TGCGCCAGCATCCAGGACAGGGCCCCCGGGGCCAACGTCCTGACTTTC
cdr3_aa: CASIQDRAPGANVLTF
v_call: TRBV10-2
d_call: TRBD1
j_call: TRBJ2-6
clone_size: few

cdr3_nt: TGTGCCAGCAGTAGCCAGGGGGCGGACAATGAGCAGTTCTTC
cdr3_aa: CASSSQGADNEQFF
v_call: TRBV27
d_call: TRBD1
j_call: TRBJ2-1
clone_size: many

cdr3_nt: TGTGCCAGCAGCCGCGGGGGAAATGAGCAGTTCTTC
cdr3_aa: CASSRGGNEQFF
v_call: TRBV6-1
d_call: TRBD2
j_call: TRBJ2-1
clone_size: many

cdr3_nt: TGTGCCAGCAGTGGAGTCCCCCGGTGGCAGGGGACCTACGAGCAGTACTTC
cdr3_aa: CASSGVPRWQGTYEQYF
v_call: TRBV25-1
d_call: NA
j_call: TRBJ2-7
clone_size: NA

cdr3_nt: TGTGCCTGGAGTGCTGGACTAGGGATATACGAGCAGTACTTC
cdr3_aa: CAWSAGLGIYEQYF
v_call: TRBV30
d_call: TRBD2
j_call: TRBJ2-7
clone_size: NA

cdr3_nt: TGCAGTGCTAGAGATTCCGGGCAGGGGTTAACTGAAGCTTTCTTT
cdr3_aa: CSARDSGQGLTEAFF
v_call: TRBV20-1
d_call: NA
j_call: TRBJ1-1
clone_size: NA

cdr3_nt: TGTGCCAGCAGCCAAAGATGGTCCTACGAGCAGTACTTC
cdr3_aa: CASSQRWSYEQYF
v_call: TRBV3-1
d_call: NA
j_call: TRBJ2-7
clone_size: many

cdr3_nt: TGTGCCAGCACGCCAGCCGACTCCCCTGAAGCTTTCTTT
cdr3_aa: CASTPADSPEAFF
v_call: TRBV28
d_call: NA
j_call: TRBJ1-1
clone_size: few

cdr3_nt: TGCAGTGCTAGGAGGTTTCCTGAGAGTTATAGCAATCAGCCCCAGCATTTT
cdr3_aa: CSARRFPESYSNQPQHF
v_call: TRBV20-1
d_call: NA
j_call: TRBJ1-5
clone_size: NA

cdr3_nt: TGTGCCAGCAGCCTAGGACAGGGGAGGGAAAAACTGTTTTTT
cdr3_aa: CASSLGQGREKLFF
v_call: TRBV7-9
d_call: TRBD1
j_call: TRBJ1-4
clone_size: few

cdr3_nt: TGCAGTGCTAGAGATTTCGACAGACGCCAACCTGAAGCTTTCTTT
cdr3_aa: CSARDFDRRQPEAFF
v_call: TRBV20-1
d_call: NA
j_call: TRBJ1-1
clone_size: many

cdr3_nt: TGTGCCACCAGCCCGCCTACCGGGAATGAGCAGTACTTC
cdr3_aa: CATSPPTGNEQYF
v_call: TRBV15
d_call: NA
j_call: TRBJ2-7
clone_size: NA

cdr3_nt: TGTGCCAGCAGGGTATTTTCAGGGGAAAAAAACACCGGGGAGCTGTTTTTT
cdr3_aa: CASRVFSGEKNTGELFF
v_call: TRBV12-3/TRBV12-4
d_call: NA
j_call: TRBJ2-2
clone_size: many

cdr3_nt: TGTGCCAGCAGCTTATGGGACGGCTATGGCTACACCTTC
cdr3_aa: CASSLWDGYGYTF
v_call: TRBV11-1
d_call: NA
j_call: TRBJ1-2
clone_size: few

cdr3_nt: TGTGCCAGCAGGTCCGGGACAGCCGGAAGTCAGCCCCAGCATTTT
cdr3_aa: CASRSGTAGSQPQHF
v_call: TRBV2
d_call: TRBD1
j_call: TRBJ1-5
clone_size: once

cdr3_nt: TGTGCCAGCAGTACTAGACTGGGACTAGCGGTCCCCACAGATACGCAGTATTTT
cdr3_aa: CASSTRLGLAVPTDTQYF
v_call: TRBV6-2/TRBV6-3
d_call: TRBD2
j_call: TRBJ2-3
clone_size: NA

cdr3_nt: TGCGCCAGCAGCTTGGCGCGGGGGGGGGTTGATGAGCAGTTCTTC
cdr3_aa: CASSLARGGVDEQFF
v_call: TRBV5-1
d_call: TRBD2
j_call: TRBJ2-1
clone_size: many

cdr3_nt: TGCGCCAGCAGTGTTAACCGGGACAGGGACTACGAGCAGTACTTC
cdr3_aa: CASSVNRDRDYEQYF
v_call: TRBV10-1
d_call: TRBD1
j_call: TRBJ2-7
clone_size: few

cdr3_nt: TGTGCCAGCAGTTTTAGCGGGAGTAGTGTCGACATTCAGTACTTC
cdr3_aa: CASSFSGSSVDIQYF
v_call: TRBV28
d_call: TRBD2
j_call: TRBJ2-4
clone_size: many

cdr3_nt: TGTGCCAGCAGCAAATTCGACAGGGCGTCCTACGAGCAGTACTTC
cdr3_aa: CASSKFDRASYEQYF
v_call: TRBV27
d_call: TRBD1
j_call: TRBJ2-7
clone_size: NA

cdr3_nt: TGTGCTAGCAGCTTAGTTTTATTCCAAGGAGCCAAAAACATTCAGTACTTC
cdr3_aa: CASSLVLFQGAKNIQYF
v_call: TRBV7-7
d_call: NA
j_call: TRBJ2-4
clone_size: few